Below are 4 T cell receptor beta chains sequenced from a single sample in a study of T cells of healthy individuals. TCRdb redid the calling of the 5' RACE reads with MiXCR, one entry per CDR3 protein. The sample has about 96,000 distinct CDR3 sequences, approximately 15% seen once. The receptors come from a human donor in good health.

The table lists this clonotype with a few counts. The CDR3 DNA is TGCAGCGCCGTGGAGGGTAGTGAAGCGGGAAAACTGTTTTTT. It is translated as CSAVEGSEAGKLFF. V gene TRBV29-1 combines with J gene TRBJ1-4, with no clear D. The CDR3 runs 14 residues. Trimming pared 7 bases from V and 10 bases from J, leaving 22 bases between. Germline V gives CDR1 SQVTM, CDR2 ANQGSEA.

The rearrangement links TRBV6-5 to TRBJ2-2; D is perhaps TRBD1 (5 bases). Germline V gene lookup returns CDR1 MNHEY and CDR2 SVGAGI. The CDR3 is made up of 16 amino acids. The V end was cut by 0 bases, the J end by 6 bases, with 14 bases between. The CDR3: CASSYSGSGMAGELFF. The CDR3 region has the DNA TGTGCCAGCAGTTACTCGGGATCAGGGATGGCCGGGGAGCTGTTTTTT.

V is TRBV20-1 and J is TRBJ1-3; D is uncertain. Trimming pared 2 bases from V and 1 base from J, leaving 12 bases between. Germline V gives CDR1 DFQATT, CDR2 SNEGSKA (reference sequence). The CDR3 runs to 15 residues. CDR3 region: CSARPHAASGNTIYF. The CDR3 bases are TGCAGTGCTAGACCTCACGCGGCGTCTGGAAACACCATATATTTT.

This clonotype was seen a few times. This rearrangement joins TRBV9 to TRBJ2-6, with 9 positions matching TRBD1. V lost 4 bases and J lost 2; bases outside the gene matches: 4. The germline gives CDR1 SGDLS, CDR2 YYNGEE. The CDR3 is made up of 16 amino acids. For the CDR3, the DNA is TGTGCCAGCAGCAAGGACAGGGGCCCTGGGGCCAACGTCCTGACTTTC. It codes for CASSKDRGPGANVLTF.